This TCR beta chain was recovered during a study of CD8+ T cells in alopecia areata. The sequencing template was cDNA reverse transcribed from extracted RNA. Profiled with immunoSEQ multiplex PCR; TCRdb holds only in-frame clones, not every one. The table has roughly 190,000 clones, more than 55% seen once. Concerning this clone itself: Its antigen is not identified.

Study conclusions and caveats: Sequence data from scalp samples additionally include resident alphabeta T cells of normal skin. Tofacitinib significantly decreased scalp clonality and expanded CD8+ clones among top 100.

Treatment described: oral pan-JAK inhibitor, 5-10 mg twice daily. Researchers gathered lesional scalp punch biopsies and peripheral blood from patients with alopecia areata. V shed 6 bases and J 4 bases; nucleotides not matched to a gene: 8. The CDR3 is made up of 14 amino acids. The germline CDR1 and CDR2 sequences are LNHDA and SQIVND (reference sequence). The chain joins TRBV19 to TRBJ1-1; TRBD1 matches 7 bases. Sequenced material: CD4+ T cells sorted from blood, taken between weeks 49 and 50, from a patient treated with tofacitinib. This TCR came from a human donor with alopecia areata. The DNA for the CDR3 is TGTGCCAGTAGGAACCGGGACAGCGGCACTGAAGCTTTCTTT. This codes for CASRNRDSGTEAFF.